Listed below are T cell receptor beta chains from one sample, sequenced in a study of CXCR3-negative and CXCR3-positive naive CD8 T cells. TCRdb re-called the 5' RACE reads and catalogs CDR3 proteins one per entry, DNA excluded. The sample's table shows tens of thousands of distinct CDR3 sequences. The sample consisted of memory CD8+ T cells from blood. The receptor source for this set is a human donor in good health. Some clones in this sample may be carry-over from other donors' samples. The CDR3 runs from the conserved cysteine through the conserved F or W. Where a row states a size, it is once, few, many or the class of an expanded clone; other rows omit it.

TRBJ1-4,TRBV7-9,.,CASSLQGATNEKLFF
TRBJ2-1,TRBV6-5,.,CASSHTLGDRGNFYEQFF
TRBJ1-2,TRBV1,.,CTSSPASGDILGVYGYTF
TRBJ2-1,TRBV6-5,.,CASSSLAGGTSYNEQFF
TRBJ1-1,TRBV7-2,.,CASSPNSGRTTEAFF
TRBJ2-7,TRBV5-5,.,CASSLVAGSSYEQYF
TRBJ1-1,TRBV7-6,.,CASSLDGSGVEAFF
TRBJ2-1,TRBV19,.,CASTLDRASGSYNEQFF
TRBJ2-5,TRBV7-2,.,CASSLLLETQYF
TRBJ2-1,TRBV6-1,.,CASSFTQNGLANHNEQFF
TRBJ2-7,TRBV29-1,.,CSVSGLRIDEQYF
TRBJ2-7,TRBV5-1,.,CASSSDGAYEQYF
TRBJ1-1,TRBV28,.,CASSLSRGDLTEAFF
TRBJ2-2,TRBV28,.,CASSLSPLGANTGELFF
TRBJ2-1,TRBV19,.,CASSNGEYNEKFF
TRBJ2-1,TRBV19,.,CASSLASTSRDEQFF
TRBJ2-2,TRBV28,.,CASSLQGEAGELFF
TRBJ1-1,TRBV6-5,.,CASQGGTEAFF
TRBJ1-4,TRBV29-1,.,CSVARGPSNEKLFF
TRBJ2-5,TRBV15,.,CATSPRTVQETQYF
TRBJ1-5,TRBV2,medium-sized,CASSVAGGGNQPQHF
TRBJ2-3,TRBV5-1,.,CASTGDRGLDTQYF
TRBJ2-5,TRBV5-4,.,CASSLGLDGPYQETQYF
TRBJ2-1,TRBV14,.,CASSQDVPGTPDEQFF
TRBJ2-2,TRBV7-9,.,CASSGTSLSGELFF
TRBJ2-7,TRBV5-5,medium-sized,CASSAGQTRYEQYF
TRBJ2-3,TRBV6-4,.,CASSDSPGTGEDTQYF
TRBJ1-2,TRBV29-1,.,CSVDQPRGANYGYTF
TRBJ2-7,TRBV29-1,.,CSVEDQKYGDPYEQYF
TRBJ2-3,TRBV28,.,CASSSDRSTDTQYF
TRBJ2-5,TRBV6-4,.,CASSTENRDRGKETQYF
TRBJ2-7,TRBV12-3/TRBV12-4,.,CASSLAPGQIYEQYF
TRBJ2-7,TRBV20-1,.,CSATPAGTSLYEQYF
TRBJ1-1,TRBV20-1,.,CSARGQAITEAFF
TRBJ2-3,TRBV3-1,.,CASSQELVVAGAPSTDTQYF
TRBJ1-2,TRBV7-8,.,CASSRGQGTNYGYTF
TRBJ2-3,TRBV4-2,medium-sized,CASSQETSGSPDTQYF
TRBJ2-7,TRBV7-2,.,CASSLDRGRYEQYF
TRBJ2-6,TRBV6-2/TRBV6-3,.,CASSYSPGANVLTF
TRBJ1-4,TRBV4-3,.,CASSQDLGSNEKLFF
TRBJ1-1,TRBV29-1,.,CSVQAGTGFITEAFF
TRBJ1-5,TRBV4-2,.,CASSQDGEGGGQPQHF
TRBJ1-1,TRBV2,.,CASSETLAHTEAFF
TRBJ2-2,TRBV2,.,CARTGGSIGELFF
TRBJ2-2,TRBV5-1,.,CASSPERGDRLNTGELFF
TRBJ1-1,TRBV29-1,.,CSVEVQGAVNTEAFF
TRBJ2-7,TRBV28,.,CASSVLQGLPYEQYF
TRBJ2-7,TRBV7-9,.,CASSSTLGSGLATYEQYF
TRBJ2-1,TRBV20-1,.,CSGVAAGPDSYNEQFF
TRBJ2-1,TRBV9,.,CASSENGLNNEQFF
TRBJ1-1,TRBV7-8,.,CASSLAANEAFF
TRBJ2-7,TRBV29-1,.,CSVPGRDTYEQYF
TRBJ2-7,TRBV20-1,.,CSAKGRISYEQYF